This T cell receptor beta chain was identified during a study of blood T cells in healthy people across ages. A second roughly 6 to 11 cycle PCR used barcoded and J-beta primers. TCRdb recomputed calls from the 5' RACE reads with MiXCR, one row per CDR3 protein. Of some 1.5 million distinct CDR3 sequences detected, 28% appear once; the ten largest clones hold over 7%. This CDR3 spans 14 amino acids. Germline loops: CDR1 SEHNR, CDR2 FQNEAQ (reference sequence). Deletions cut 1 base from V and 5 bases from J, with 11 bases between. This clonotype was counted ten times or more. Ranging in age from about 6 to 100, the donors were healthy Caucasian individuals from Russia.

Sequencing was done on a sample of blood. The sequence was collected from a woman aged 25 to 45 in good health. The rearrangement joins TRBV7-9 to TRBJ1-2; weak D call: TRBD1 (5 bases). The CDR3 region has the DNA TGTGCCAGCAGCTTAGAGACAGCGCCGTATGGCTACACCTTC. Protein: CASSLETAPYGYTF. Variable domain in full (rest from reference TRBV7-9 and TRBJ1-2): DTGVSQNPRHKITKRGQNVTFRCDPISEHNRLYWYRQTLGQGPEFLTYFQNEAQLEKSRLLSDRFSAERPKGSFSTLEIQRTEQGDSAMYLCASSLETAPYGYTFGSGTRLTVV.